These 4 T cell receptor beta chains share one sample of origin, sequenced in a study of regulatory T cells in long-lasting Graves disease. CDR3-region Arm-PCR and iRepertoire HTBI primers produced the TCR beta libraries. TCRdb called the multiplex PCR reads again in MiXCR, with one record for every CDR3 protein. Here the sample spans about 520,000 distinct CDR3 sequences, around 12% being singletons. Time point reported: newly diagnosed GD, antithyroid drugs for less than 3 months. Generation of the TCR library employed RNA extracted from PBMCs. The same sample was also studied in work on T cells in Graves' hyperthyroidism and ophthalmopathy.

The sample in question was peripheral blood mononuclear cells (PBMCs), obtained at new diagnosis, from a patient treated with antithyroid drugs. Receptors were obtained from a woman in her 30s with Graves disease.

This clonotype appeared many times. The rearrangement uses TRBV9 and TRBJ2-7, with 7 positions matching TRBD1. The germline CDR1 and CDR2 sequences are SGDLS and YYNGEE. Trimming at V came to 3 bases and at J to 5 bases, leaving 5 bases not matched to a gene. CDR3 length: 13 amino acids. CDR3 in amino acids: CASSATGTHEQYF. CDR3 DNA sequence: TGTGCCAGCAGCGCGACAGGGACCCACGAGCAGTACTTC.

This clonotype was detected ten times or more. The V call is TRBV6-1, the J call TRBJ1-4, with a weak D call TRBD1 (5 bases). The CDR3 length is 15 residues. Per the germline V gene, CDR1 is MNHNS and CDR2 is SASEGT. Trimming cost V 4 bases and J 2 bases, with 11 bases left between them. As DNA, the CDR3 is TGTGCCAGCAGTGCCGGGGGGACGACTAATGAAAAACTGTTTTTT. Encoded protein: CASSAGGTTNEKLFF.

This clonotype has ten or more counts. The rearrangement uses TRBV19 and TRBJ1-1, with a possible D match to TRBD1 (5 bases). V dropped 5 bases and J dropped 6 bases, with 16 bases sitting between them. This CDR3 comprises 14 residues. Germline CDR1 is LNHDA and CDR2 is SQIVND (reference sequence). The CDR3 DNA sequence: TGTGCCAGTAGTCTCAGACAGCGTCGCCCTGAAGCTTTCTTT. Translating it yields CASSLRQRRPEAFF.

The table lists this clonotype with many counts. The chain combines TRBV11-1 with TRBJ2-5; D is unclear. Germline CDR1 is SGHAT and CDR2 is FQDESV (reference sequence). CDR3 length: 17 residues. V dropped 3 bases and J dropped 2 bases, with 19 bases sitting between them. The CDR3 spells CASSFTPTLRTQETQYF. The DNA of the CDR3 is TGTGCCAGCAGCTTCACTCCGACCCTGCGAACTCAAGAGACCCAGTACTTC.